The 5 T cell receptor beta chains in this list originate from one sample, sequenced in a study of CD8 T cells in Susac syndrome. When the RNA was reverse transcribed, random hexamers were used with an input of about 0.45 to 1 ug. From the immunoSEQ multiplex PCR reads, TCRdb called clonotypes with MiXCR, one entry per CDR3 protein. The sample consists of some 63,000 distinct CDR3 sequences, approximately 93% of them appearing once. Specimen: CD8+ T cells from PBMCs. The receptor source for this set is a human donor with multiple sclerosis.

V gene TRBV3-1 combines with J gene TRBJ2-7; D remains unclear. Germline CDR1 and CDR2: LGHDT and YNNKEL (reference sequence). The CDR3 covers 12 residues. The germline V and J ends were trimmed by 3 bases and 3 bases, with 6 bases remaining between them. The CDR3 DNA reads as TGTGCCAGCAGCCACTCCGACTACGAGCAGTACTTC. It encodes CASSHSDYEQYF.

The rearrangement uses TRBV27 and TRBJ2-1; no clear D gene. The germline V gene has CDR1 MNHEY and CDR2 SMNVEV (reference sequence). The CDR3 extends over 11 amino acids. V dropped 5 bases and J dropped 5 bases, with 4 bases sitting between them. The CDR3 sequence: CASSENNEQFF. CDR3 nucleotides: TGTGCCAGCAGTGAGAACAATGAGCAGTTCTTC.

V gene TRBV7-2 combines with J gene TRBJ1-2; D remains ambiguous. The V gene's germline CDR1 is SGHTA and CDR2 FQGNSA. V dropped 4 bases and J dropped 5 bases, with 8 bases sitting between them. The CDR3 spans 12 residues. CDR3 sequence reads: CASSSRVYGYTF. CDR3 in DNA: TGTGCCAGCAGCTCACGTGTTTATGGCTACACCTTC.

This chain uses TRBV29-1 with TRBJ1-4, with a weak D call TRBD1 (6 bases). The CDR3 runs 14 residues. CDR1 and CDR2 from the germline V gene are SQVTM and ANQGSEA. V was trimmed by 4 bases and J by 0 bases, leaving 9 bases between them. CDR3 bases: TGCAGCGTTGTTGGGGGCGCAACTAATGAAAAACTGTTTTTT. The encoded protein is CSVVGGATNEKLFF.

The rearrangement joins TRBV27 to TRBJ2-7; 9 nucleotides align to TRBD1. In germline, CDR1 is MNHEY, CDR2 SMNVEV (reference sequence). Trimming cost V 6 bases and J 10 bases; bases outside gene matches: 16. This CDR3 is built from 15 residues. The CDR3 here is CASSPMPGQGLEQYF. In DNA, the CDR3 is TGTGCCAGCAGCCCGATGCCGGGACAGGGATTAGAACAGTACTTC.